This T cell receptor (beta chain) was recovered during a study of type 1 regulatory T cells. TCRdb independently ran MiXCR on the reads; one entry per CDR3 protein. Of tens of thousands of distinct CDR3 sequences listed, less than 25% are singletons. The table lists this clonotype with a few counts. Its cognate antigen is unknown. Per the germline V gene, CDR1 is MDHEN and CDR2 is SYDVKM. V gave up 7 bases and J gave up 3 bases, with 28 bases separating them. This CDR3 is 19 amino acids long. Whole-study findings and limits: Type 1 regulatory T cells had a more restricted TCR repertoire than non-type 1 regulatory T cells.

This sequence joins TRBV28 and TRBJ1-5; D is perhaps TRBD1 (5 bases). Input material: cultured type 1 regulatory T (Tr1) cells, either the whole culture or a sorted fraction (not recorded which). The TCR was taken from a human donor in good health. The CDR3 nucleotides read TGTGCCAGCAACCCTCGGGATTGGGGACGGAAATTCCTCAATCAGCCCCAGCATTTT. It is translated as CASNPRDWGRKFLNQPQHF.